The 3 T cell receptor beta chains below were found in one sample sequenced in a study of T-cell reconstitution after alpha-beta-depleted transplantation in children. Unique molecular identifiers were incorporated when the TCRbeta library was constructed. TCRdb ran MiXCR on the PCR reads and lists one entry per CDR3 protein. The data hold about 420,000 distinct CDR3 sequences, with roughly 16% observed a single time. The sample in question was PBMCs, mostly from graft donor cells, obtained 360 days after TCRalphabeta/CD19-depleted stem cell transplant. The source of these receptors is a boy under two years old who had a stem cell transplant for Wiskott-Aldrich syndrome, so the T cells may come from the graft donor.

This clonotype turned up a few times. The gene calls are TRBV24-1 and TRBJ2-1; 7 bases fit TRBD2. From germline, CDR1 is KGHDR and CDR2 SFDVKD. The CDR3 runs to 20 residues. V lost 6 bases to trimming and J lost 4 bases; unmatched junction nucleotides: 23. Here the CDR3 DNA reads TGTGCCACCAGTCCCCCGGGATCTTCCAAGCGGGGCCCCCCATACAATGAGCAGTTCTTC. Its protein product is CATSPPGSSKRGPPYNEQFF.

This chain joins TRBV5-1 and TRBJ2-5; D not resolved. Germline V gene data show CDR1 as SGHRS and CDR2 as YFSETQ. The CDR3 loop spans 11 amino acids. V was clipped by 0 bases and J by 8 bases, with 5 bases between them. CDR3: CASSLDVTQYF. The CDR3 DNA reads as TGCGCCAGCAGCTTGGATGTAACCCAGTACTTC.

The chain employs TRBV2 and TRBJ2-7, with D unresolved. The CDR3 loop spans 12 amino acids. CDR1 is SNHLY, CDR2 FYNNEI, per germline. V lost 4 bases, J lost 2 bases, and 6 bases lay in between. CDR3 amino acids: CASSGQTYEQYF. The CDR3 DNA reads TGTGCCAGCAGTGGCCAGACCTACGAGCAGTACTTC.